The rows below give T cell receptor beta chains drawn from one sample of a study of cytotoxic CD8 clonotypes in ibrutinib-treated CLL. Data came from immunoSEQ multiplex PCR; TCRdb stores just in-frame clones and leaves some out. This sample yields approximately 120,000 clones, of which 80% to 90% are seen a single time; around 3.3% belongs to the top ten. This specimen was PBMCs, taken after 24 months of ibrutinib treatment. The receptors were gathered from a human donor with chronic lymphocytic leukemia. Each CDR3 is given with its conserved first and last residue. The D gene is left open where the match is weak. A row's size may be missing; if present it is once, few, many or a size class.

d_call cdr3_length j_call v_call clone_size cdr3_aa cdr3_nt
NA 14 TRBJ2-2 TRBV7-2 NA CASSLSLGTGELFF TGTGCCAGCAGCTTATCGTTGGGTACCGGGGAGCTGTTTTTT
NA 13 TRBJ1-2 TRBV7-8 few CASTQPWSYGYTF TGTGCCAGCACCCAACCCTGGTCCTATGGCTACACCTTC
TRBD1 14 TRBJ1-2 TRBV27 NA CASRQQGTSYGYTF TGTGCCAGCAGACAACAGGGGACATCCTATGGCTACACCTTC
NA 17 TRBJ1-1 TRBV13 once CASSSRSTGGMNTEAFF TGTGCCAGCAGCTCGCGAAGCACAGGTGGTATGAACACTGAAGCTTTCTTT
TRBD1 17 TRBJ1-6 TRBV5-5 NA CASSLDRGRSYNSPLHF TGTGCCAGCAGTTTGGACAGGGGTCGGTCCTATAATTCACCCCTCCACTTT
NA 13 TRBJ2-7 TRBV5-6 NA CASSLANSYEQYF TGTGCCAGCAGCTTGGCCAATTCCTACGAGCAGTACTTC
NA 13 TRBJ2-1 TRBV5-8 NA CASSHQGINEQFF TGTGCCAGCAGCCATCAGGGTATAAATGAGCAGTTCTTC
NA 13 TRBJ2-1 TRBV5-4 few CASSLRGMDEQFF TGTGCCAGCAGCTTGCGAGGGATGGATGAGCAGTTCTTC
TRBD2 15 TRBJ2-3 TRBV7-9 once CASSFSGGDRDTQYF TGTGCCAGCAGCTTTAGCGGGGGGGATAGAGATACGCAGTATTTT
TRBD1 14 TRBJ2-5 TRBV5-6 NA CASSLPGTEETQYF TGTGCCAGCAGCCTACCCGGGACAGAAGAGACCCAGTACTTC
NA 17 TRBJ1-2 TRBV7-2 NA CASSPVGSGSRRYGYTF TGTGCCAGCAGCCCCGTGGGGTCGGGCAGCCGTAGGTATGGCTACACCTTC
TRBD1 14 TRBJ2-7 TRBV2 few CASRGQSLVSEQYF TGTGCCAGCAGGGGACAGTCCTTGGTGAGCGAGCAGTACTTC
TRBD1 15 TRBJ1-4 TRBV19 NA CASSSRTGRNEKLFF TGTGCCAGTAGTTCACGGACAGGGAGGAATGAAAAACTGTTTTTT
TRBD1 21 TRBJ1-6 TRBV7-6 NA CASSQSVRDRTTGSYNSPLHF TGTGCCAGCAGCCAATCAGTTCGGGACAGGACAACTGGCTCCTATAATTCACCCCTCCACTTT
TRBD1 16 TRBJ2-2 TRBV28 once CASSLQGQGTSGELFF TGTGCCAGCAGCCTACAAGGACAGGGTACTTCCGGGGAGCTGTTTTTT
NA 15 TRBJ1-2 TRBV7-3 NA CASSSSGGMDYGYTF TGTGCCAGCAGCTCCTCCGGGGGAATGGACTATGGCTACACCTTC
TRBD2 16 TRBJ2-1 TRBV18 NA CASSPPSGGRDNEQFF TGTGCCAGCTCACCCCCTAGCGGGGGACGTGACAATGAGCAGTTCTTC
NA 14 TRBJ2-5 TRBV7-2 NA CASSPSTARGTQYF TGTGCCAGCAGCCCGAGCACGGCTCGGGGGACCCAGTACTTC
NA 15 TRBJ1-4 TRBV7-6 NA CASSLERARREKLFF TGTGCCAGCAGCTTAGAGAGGGCCAGGCGGGAAAAACTGTTTTTT
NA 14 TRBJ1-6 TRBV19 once CASSIGQNNSPLHF TGTGCCAGTAGTATAGGGCAGAATAATTCACCCCTCCACTTT
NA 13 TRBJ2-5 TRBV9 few CASSVGQRETQYF TGTGCCAGCAGCGTTGGACAAAGAGAGACCCAGTACTTC
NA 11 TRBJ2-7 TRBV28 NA CASSFRSEQYF TGTGCCAGCAGTTTTCGAAGTGAGCAGTACTTC
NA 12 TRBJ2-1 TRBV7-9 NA CASSRQDNEQFF TGTGCCAGCAGCCGACAGGACAATGAGCAGTTCTTC
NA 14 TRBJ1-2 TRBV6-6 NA CASSHRGTYYGYTF TGTGCCAGCAGTCACCGCGGGACATACTATGGCTACACCTTC
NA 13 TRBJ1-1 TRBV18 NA CASSLEVGTEAFF TGTGCCAGCTCACTCGAGGTGGGCACTGAAGCTTTCTTT
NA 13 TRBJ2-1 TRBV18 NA CASSPEGRGKQFF TGTGCCAGCTCACCGGAAGGCAGGGGAAAGCAGTTCTTC
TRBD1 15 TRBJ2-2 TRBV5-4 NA CASSYRTGNTGELFF TGTGCCAGCAGCTACCGGACAGGGAACACCGGGGAGCTGTTTTTT
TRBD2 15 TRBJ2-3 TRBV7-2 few CASSFGGGAPDTQYF TGTGCCAGCAGCTTTGGCGGGGGGGCCCCAGATACGCAGTATTTT
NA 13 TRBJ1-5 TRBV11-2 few CASSFRGDQPQHF TGTGCCAGCAGCTTTAGGGGAGATCAGCCCCAGCATTTT
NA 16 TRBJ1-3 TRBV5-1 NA CASSNPGGSSGNTIYF TGCGCCAGCAGCAACCCGGGGGGTAGCTCTGGAAACACCATATATTTT
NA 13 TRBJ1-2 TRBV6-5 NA CASSTAGIYGYTF TGTGCCAGCAGTACCGCGGGGATCTATGGCTACACCTTC
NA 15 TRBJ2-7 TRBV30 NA CAWSVGQFSSYEQYF TGTGCCTGGAGTGTAGGACAGTTCAGCTCCTACGAGCAGTACTTC
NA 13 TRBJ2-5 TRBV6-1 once CASHGPPQETQYF TGTGCCAGTCACGGGCCGCCACAGGAGACCCAGTACTTC
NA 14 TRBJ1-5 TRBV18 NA CASSLGRGNQPQHF TGTGCCAGCTCACTCGGACGGGGTAATCAGCCCCAGCATTTT
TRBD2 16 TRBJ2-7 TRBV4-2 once CASSQEGSGGPYEQYF TGTGCCAGCAGCCAAGAGGGTAGCGGGGGCCCCTACGAGCAGTACTTC
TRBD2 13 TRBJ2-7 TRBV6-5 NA CASSYRRGYEQYF TGTGCCAGCAGTTACCGGCGGGGGTACGAGCAGTACTTC
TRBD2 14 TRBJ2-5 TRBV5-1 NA CASSLGGNQETQYF TGCGCCAGCAGCCTCGGGGGGAACCAAGAGACCCAGTACTTC
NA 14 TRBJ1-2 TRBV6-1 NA CASSRSEGFIGYTF TGTGCCAGCAGCCGATCCGAGGGGTTTATAGGCTACACCTTC
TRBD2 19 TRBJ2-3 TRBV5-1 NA CASSPTGTSGRRSTDTQYF TGCGCCAGCAGCCCAACCGGGACTAGCGGCCGGCGTAGCACAGATACGCAGTATTTT
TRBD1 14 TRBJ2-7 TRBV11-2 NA CASSLEAGGYEQYF TGTGCCAGCAGCTTAGAGGCAGGGGGTTACGAGCAGTACTTC
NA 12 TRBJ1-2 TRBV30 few CAWSRQSSGYTF TGTGCCTGGAGTCGACAGTCGTCTGGCTACACCTTC
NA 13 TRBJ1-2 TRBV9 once CASSVEGVYGYTF TGTGCCAGCAGCGTAGAAGGGGTCTATGGCTACACCTTC
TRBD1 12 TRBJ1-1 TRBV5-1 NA CASSSRTGLAFF TGCGCCAGCAGCTCCCGGACAGGGTTGGCTTTCTTT
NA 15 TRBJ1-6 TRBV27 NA CASSLEDPKNSPLHF TGTGCCAGCAGTTTAGAGGACCCAAAGAATTCACCCCTCCACTTT
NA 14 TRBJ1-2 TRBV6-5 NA CASRSAGAREGYTF TGTGCCAGCAGGAGCGCGGGGGCGCGGGAGGGCTACACCTTC
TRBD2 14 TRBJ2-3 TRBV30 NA CAWRNGGGTDTQYF TGTGCCTGGAGGAACGGGGGGGGAACAGATACGCAGTATTTT